This record covers a single TCR beta chain. The antigen is not known. V was clipped by 2 bases and J by 6 bases; unmatched bases: 6. The CDR3 sequence is 15 residues long. Germline V gene sequence: CDR1 MNHEY, CDR2 SMNVEV (reference sequence). This sample is drawn from a study of radiation and T cells in renal cell carcinoma. The study, taken as a whole, reports: Without pretreatment biopsies, baseline tumor clonotype presence was undetermined.

The protocol was immunoSEQ multiplex PCR, while the TCRdb copy is restricted to in-frame clones and leaves out a portion. Altogether 120,000 or so clones are present, 85% to 90% being singletons, with the ten largest covering almost 6%. As to time point: blood 2 weeks post-SBRT. Documented treatment: 15 Gy SBRT to primary tumor, nephrectomy 4 weeks later. Radiation-treated patients gave blood at baseline, week 2 and week 4. The chain uses TRBV27 and TRBJ1-2; 10 bases agree with TRBD1. The TCR sequence derives from an older woman with renal cell carcinoma. The sample here was blood, taken from a patient whose treatment included radiotherapy and nephrectomy. The CDR3 here is CASSLRGTGADGYTF. The CDR3 region has the DNA TGTGCCAGCAGTTTAAGAGGGACAGGGGCCGATGGCTACACCTTC.